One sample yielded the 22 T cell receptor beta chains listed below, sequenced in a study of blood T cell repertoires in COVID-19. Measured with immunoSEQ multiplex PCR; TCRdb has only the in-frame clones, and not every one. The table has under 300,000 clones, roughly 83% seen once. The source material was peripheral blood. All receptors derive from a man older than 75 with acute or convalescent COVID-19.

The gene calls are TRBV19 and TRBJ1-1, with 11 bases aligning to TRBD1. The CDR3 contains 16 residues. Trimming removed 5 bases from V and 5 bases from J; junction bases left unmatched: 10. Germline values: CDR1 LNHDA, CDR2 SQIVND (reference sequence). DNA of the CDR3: TGTGCCAGTAGTGTGGACAGGGGGCTCCTGAGGACTGAAGCTTTCTTT. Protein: CASSVDRGLLRTEAFF.

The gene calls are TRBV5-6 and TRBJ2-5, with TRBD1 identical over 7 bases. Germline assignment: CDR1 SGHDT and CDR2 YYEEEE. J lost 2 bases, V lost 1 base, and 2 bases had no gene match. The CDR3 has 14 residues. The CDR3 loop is CASSLLGQQETQYF. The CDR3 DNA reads TGTGCCAGCAGCTTGCTGGGACAGCAAGAGACCCAGTACTTC.

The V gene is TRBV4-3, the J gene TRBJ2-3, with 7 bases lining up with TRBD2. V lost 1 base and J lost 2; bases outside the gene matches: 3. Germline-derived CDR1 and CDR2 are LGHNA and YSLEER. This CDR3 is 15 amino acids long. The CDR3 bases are TGCGCCAGCAGCCAAGCTAGCGGCTTCACAGATACGCAGTATTTT. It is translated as CASSQASGFTDTQYF.

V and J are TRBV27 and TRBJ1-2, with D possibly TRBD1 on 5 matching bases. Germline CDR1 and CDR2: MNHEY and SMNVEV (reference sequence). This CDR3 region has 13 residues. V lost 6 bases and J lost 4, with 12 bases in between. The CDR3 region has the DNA TGTGCCAGCAGGCCATCCGGGGGCTATGGCTACACCTTC. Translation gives CASRPSGGYGYTF.

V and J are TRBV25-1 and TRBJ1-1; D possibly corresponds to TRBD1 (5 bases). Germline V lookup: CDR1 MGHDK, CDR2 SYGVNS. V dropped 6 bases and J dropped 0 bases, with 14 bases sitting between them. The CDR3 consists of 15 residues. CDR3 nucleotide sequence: TGTGCCAGCAGGGGGACGGGGGTTCTGAACACTGAAGCTTTCTTT. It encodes CASRGTGVLNTEAFF.

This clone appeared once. The CDR3 bases are TGTGCCAGCAGTTACTCCGGGACTGGCTCCTACGAGCAGTACTTC. Amino acid sequence: CASSYSGTGSYEQYF. The rearrangement joins TRBV6-5 to TRBJ2-7; D perhaps matches TRBD2 (6 bases). Per the germline V gene, CDR1 is MNHEY and CDR2 is SVGAGI. Trimming shortened V by 0 bases and J by 0 bases, and 9 bases separated the two germline ends. CDR3 size: 15 residues.

The CDR3 is CASTDRSSPLHF. CDR3 coding DNA: TGTGCCAGCACAGACAGGTCTTCACCCCTCCACTTT. The rearrangement links TRBV3-1 (or the pseudogene TRBV3-2) to TRBJ1-6, with D possibly being TRBD1 (6 bases). The CDR3 runs to 12 residues. Germline loops: CDR1 LGHDT, CDR2 YNNKEL (reference sequence). Trimming removed 7 bases from V and 9 bases from J, with 10 bases in between.

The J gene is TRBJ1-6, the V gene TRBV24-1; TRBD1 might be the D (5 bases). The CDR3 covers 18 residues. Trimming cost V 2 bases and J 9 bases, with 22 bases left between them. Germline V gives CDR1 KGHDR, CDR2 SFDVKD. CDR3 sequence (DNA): TGTGCCACCAGTGATTCCCCTTTGTGGGGCCATTTGGGTTCACCCCTCCACTTT. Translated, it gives CATSDSPLWGHLGSPLHF.

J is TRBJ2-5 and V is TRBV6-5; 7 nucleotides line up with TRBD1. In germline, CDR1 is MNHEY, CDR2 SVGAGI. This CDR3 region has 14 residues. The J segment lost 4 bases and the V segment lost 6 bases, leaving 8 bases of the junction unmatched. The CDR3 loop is CASRLGRGRETQYF. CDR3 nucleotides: TGTGCCAGCAGGTTGGGCAGGGGGAGAGAGACCCAGTACTTC.

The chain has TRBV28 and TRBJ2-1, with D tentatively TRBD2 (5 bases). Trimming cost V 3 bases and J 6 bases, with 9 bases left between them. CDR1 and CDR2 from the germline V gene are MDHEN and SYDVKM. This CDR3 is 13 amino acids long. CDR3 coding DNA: TGTGCCAGCAGTTTCCCGACTATCAATGAGCAGTTCTTC. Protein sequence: CASSFPTINEQFF. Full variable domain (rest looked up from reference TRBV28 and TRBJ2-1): DVKVTQSSRYLVKRTGEKVFLECVQDMDHENMFWYRQDPGLGLRLIYFSYDVKMKEKGDIPEGYSVSREKKERFSLILESASTNQTSMYLCASSFPTINEQFFGPGTRLTVL.

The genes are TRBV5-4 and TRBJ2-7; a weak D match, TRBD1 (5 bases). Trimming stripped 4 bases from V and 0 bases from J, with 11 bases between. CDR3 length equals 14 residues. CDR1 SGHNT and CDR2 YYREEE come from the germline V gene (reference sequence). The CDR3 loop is CASSLRQSSYEQYF. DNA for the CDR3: TGTGCCAGCAGCCTCAGACAGAGCTCCTACGAGCAGTACTTC.

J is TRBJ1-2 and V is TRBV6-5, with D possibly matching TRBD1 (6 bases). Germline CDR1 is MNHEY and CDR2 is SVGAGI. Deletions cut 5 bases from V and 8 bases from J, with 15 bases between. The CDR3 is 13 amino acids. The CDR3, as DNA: TGTGCCAGCAGTCCCGGACAGATGAGGGGCTACACCTTC. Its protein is CASSPGQMRGYTF.

In nucleotides, the CDR3 is TGTGCCAGCAGTTTCCCCGGGAACACTGAAGCTTTCTTT. It yields the protein CASSFPGNTEAFF. The chain recombines TRBV11-2 with TRBJ1-1, with no clear D. Trimming removed 6 bases from V and 1 base from J, with 9 bases in between. The CDR3 has 13 amino acids. CDR1 is SGHAT, CDR2 FQNNGV, per germline. The full variable domain, completed using reference TRBV11-2 and TRBJ1-1, is EAGVAQSPRYKIIEKRQSVAFWCNPISGHATLYWYQQILGQGPKLLIQFQNNGVVDDSQLPKDRFSAERLKGVDSTLKIQPAKLEDSAVYLCASSFPGNTEAFFGQGTRLTVV.

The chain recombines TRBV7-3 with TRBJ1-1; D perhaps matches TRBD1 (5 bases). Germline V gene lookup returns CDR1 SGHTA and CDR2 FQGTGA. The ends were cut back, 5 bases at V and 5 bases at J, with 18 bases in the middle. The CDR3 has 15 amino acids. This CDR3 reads CASSTAGRPRTEAFF. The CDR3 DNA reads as TGTGCCAGCAGCACGGCAGGGCGCCCCAGGACTGAAGCTTTCTTT.

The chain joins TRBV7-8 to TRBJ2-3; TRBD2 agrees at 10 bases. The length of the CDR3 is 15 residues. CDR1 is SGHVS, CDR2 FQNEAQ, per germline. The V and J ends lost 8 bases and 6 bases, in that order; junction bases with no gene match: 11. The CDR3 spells CASSILAGAVDTQYF. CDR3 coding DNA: TGTGCCAGCTCTATTCTAGCGGGGGCCGTTGATACGCAGTATTTT. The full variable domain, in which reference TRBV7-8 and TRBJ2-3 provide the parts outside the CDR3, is GAGVSQSPRYKVAKRGQDVALRCDPISGHVSLFWYQQALGQGPEFLTYFQNEAQLDKSGLPSDRFFAERPEGSVSTLKIQRTQQEDSAVYLCASSILAGAVDTQYFGPGTRLTVL.

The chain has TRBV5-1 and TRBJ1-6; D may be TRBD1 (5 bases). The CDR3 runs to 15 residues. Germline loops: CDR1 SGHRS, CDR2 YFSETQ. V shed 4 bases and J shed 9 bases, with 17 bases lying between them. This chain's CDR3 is CASSGALGSSSPLHF. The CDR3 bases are TGCGCCAGCAGCGGGGCGCTCGGTTCTAGTTCACCCCTCCACTTT.

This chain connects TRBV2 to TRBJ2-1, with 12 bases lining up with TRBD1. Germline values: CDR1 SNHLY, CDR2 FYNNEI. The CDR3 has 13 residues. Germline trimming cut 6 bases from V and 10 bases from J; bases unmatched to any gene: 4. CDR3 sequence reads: CASRGQGAGEQFF. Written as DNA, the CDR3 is TGTGCCAGCAGGGGACAGGGGGCAGGGGAGCAGTTCTTC. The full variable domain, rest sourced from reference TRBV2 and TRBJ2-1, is EPEVTQTPSHQVTQMGQEVILRCVPISNHLYFYWYRQILGQKVEFLVSFYNNEISEKSEIFDDQFSVERPDGSNFTLKIRSTKLEDSAMYFCASRGQGAGEQFFGPGTRLTVL.

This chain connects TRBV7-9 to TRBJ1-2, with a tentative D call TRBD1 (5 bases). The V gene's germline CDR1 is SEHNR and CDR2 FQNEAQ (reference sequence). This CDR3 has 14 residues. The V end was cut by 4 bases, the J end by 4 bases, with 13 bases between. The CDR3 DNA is TGTGCCAGCAGCTCGCCTCAGGGCGGCTATGGCTACACCTTC. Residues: CASSSPQGGYGYTF.

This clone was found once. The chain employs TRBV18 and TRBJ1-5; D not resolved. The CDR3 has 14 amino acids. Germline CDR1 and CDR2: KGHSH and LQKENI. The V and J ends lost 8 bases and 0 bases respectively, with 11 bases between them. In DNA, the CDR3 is TGTGCCAGCCGGTCGGGATATAGCAATCAGCCCCAGCATTTT. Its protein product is CASRSGYSNQPQHF.

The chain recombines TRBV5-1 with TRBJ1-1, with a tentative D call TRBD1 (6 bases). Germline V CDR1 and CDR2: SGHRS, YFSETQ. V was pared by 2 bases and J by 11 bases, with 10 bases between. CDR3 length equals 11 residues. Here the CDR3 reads CASSLQGYAFF. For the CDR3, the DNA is TGCGCCAGCAGCTTACAGGGTTATGCTTTCTTT.

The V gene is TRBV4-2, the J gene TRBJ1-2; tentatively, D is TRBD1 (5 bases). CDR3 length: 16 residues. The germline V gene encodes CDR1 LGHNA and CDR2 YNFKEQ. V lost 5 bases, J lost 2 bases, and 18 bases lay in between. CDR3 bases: TGTGCCAGCAGCTCCCCTGGGGGAGGGACCAACTATGGCTACACCTTC. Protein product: CASSSPGGGTNYGYTF.

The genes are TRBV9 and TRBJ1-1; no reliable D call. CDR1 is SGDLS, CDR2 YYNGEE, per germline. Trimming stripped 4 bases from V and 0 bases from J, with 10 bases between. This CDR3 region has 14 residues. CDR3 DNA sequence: TGTGCCAGCAGCCCGACGACTGTGAACACTGAAGCTTTCTTT. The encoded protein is CASSPTTVNTEAFF.